This T cell receptor (beta chain) was observed in a study of T cell repertoires in cytomegalovirus infection. Looking at the study overall: CMV infection and matching HLA type were both indicated by public TCR beta signatures. Whole-study results and caveats: Cumulative frequency of public TCR beta families picked out carriers of CMV plus the relevant HLA. The response measured ex vivo was dominated by TCR beta clonotypes (HLA-C-restricted and CMV-specific).

A single record per CDR3 protein comes from TCRdb applying MiXCR to the reads. This sample has 65,000 to 90,000 distinct CDR3 sequences, with roughly 3.6% found just once. Germline-derived CDR1 and CDR2 are DFQATT and SNEGSKA (reference sequence). V was clipped by 2 bases and J by 6 bases; unmatched bases: 7. The length of the CDR3 is 13 residues. This clonotype has ten or more counts. Its antigen is currently unknown. The sequencing input was PBMCs. This receptor was identified in a human donor in good health (CMV status not recorded). Some clones in this sample may be carry-over from other donors' samples. V gene TRBV20-1 combines with J gene TRBJ2-7; 7 bases fit TRBD1. The CDR3 reads CSARRPGQREQYF. DNA for the CDR3: TGCAGTGCTAGAAGACCGGGACAGCGCGAGCAGTACTTC.